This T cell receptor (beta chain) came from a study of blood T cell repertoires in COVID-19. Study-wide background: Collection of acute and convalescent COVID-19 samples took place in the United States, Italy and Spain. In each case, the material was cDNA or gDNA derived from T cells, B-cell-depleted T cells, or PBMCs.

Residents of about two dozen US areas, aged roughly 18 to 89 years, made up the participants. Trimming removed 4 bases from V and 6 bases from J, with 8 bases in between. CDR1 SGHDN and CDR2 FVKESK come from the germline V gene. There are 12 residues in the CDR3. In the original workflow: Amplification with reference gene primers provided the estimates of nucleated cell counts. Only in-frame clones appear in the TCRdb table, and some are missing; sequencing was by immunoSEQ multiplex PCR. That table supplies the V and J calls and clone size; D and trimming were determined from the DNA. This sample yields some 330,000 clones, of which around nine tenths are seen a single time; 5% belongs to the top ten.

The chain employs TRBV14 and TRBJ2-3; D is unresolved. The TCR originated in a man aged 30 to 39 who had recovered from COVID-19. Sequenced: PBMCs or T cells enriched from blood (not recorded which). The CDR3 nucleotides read TGTGCCAGCAGCCTCCCCATGGATACGCAGTATTTT. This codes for CASSLPMDTQYF.